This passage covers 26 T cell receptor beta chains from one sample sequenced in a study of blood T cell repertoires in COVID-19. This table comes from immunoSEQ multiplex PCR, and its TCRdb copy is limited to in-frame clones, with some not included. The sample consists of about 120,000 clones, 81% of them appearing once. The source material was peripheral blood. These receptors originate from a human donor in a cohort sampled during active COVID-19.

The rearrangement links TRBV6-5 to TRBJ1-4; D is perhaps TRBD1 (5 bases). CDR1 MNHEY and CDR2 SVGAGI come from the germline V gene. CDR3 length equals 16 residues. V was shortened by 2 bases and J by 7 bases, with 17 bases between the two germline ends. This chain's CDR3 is CASSYGGGGGSEKLFF. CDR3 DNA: TGTGCCAGCAGTTACGGAGGTGGGGGAGGATCTGAAAAACTGTTTTTT.

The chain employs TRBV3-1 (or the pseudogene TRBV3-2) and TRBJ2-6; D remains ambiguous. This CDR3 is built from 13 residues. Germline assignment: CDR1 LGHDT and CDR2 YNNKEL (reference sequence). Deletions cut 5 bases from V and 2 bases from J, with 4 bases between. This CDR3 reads CASSSPGANVLTF. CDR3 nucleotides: TGTGCCAGCAGCTCTCCTGGGGCCAACGTCCTGACTTTC.

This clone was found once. The CDR3 bases are TGTGCCAGCAGCTCACTGGTGAGCGGGGGCTCCTACAATGAGCAGTTCTTC. Translating gives CASSSLVSGGSYNEQFF. The chain joins TRBV7-3 to TRBJ2-1, with 8 bases matching TRBD2. CDR3 length equals 17 residues. In germline, CDR1 is SGHTA, CDR2 FQGTGA. The V and J ends lost 4 bases and 0 bases, in that order; junction bases with no gene match: 8.

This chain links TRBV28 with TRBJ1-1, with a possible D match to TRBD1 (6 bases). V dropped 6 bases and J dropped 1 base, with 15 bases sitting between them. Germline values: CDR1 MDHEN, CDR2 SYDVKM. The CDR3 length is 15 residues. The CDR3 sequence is CASSSPTGWNTEAFF. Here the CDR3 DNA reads TGTGCCAGCAGCTCCCCGACAGGCTGGAACACTGAAGCTTTCTTT.

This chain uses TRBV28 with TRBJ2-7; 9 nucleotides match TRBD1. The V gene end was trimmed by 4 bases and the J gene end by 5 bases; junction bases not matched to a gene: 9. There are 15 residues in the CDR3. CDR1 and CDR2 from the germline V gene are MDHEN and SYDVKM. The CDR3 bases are TGTGCCAGCAGTTCCCAGGGGACAGGGCTCAACGAGCAGTACTTC. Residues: CASSSQGTGLNEQYF.

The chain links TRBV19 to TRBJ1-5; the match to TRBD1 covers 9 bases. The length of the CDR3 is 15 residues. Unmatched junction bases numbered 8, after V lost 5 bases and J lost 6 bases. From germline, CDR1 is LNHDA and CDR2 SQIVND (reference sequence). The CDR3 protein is CASSPSDRGFQPQHF. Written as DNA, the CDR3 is TGTGCCAGTAGTCCCTCGGACAGGGGATTTCAGCCCCAGCATTTT.

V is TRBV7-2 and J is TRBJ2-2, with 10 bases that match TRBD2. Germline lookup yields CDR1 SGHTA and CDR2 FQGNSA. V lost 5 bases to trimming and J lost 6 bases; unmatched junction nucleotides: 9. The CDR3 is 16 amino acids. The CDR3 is CASSPPGLAPSGELFF. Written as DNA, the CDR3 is TGTGCCAGCAGCCCTCCGGGACTAGCGCCGTCCGGGGAGCTGTTTTTT.

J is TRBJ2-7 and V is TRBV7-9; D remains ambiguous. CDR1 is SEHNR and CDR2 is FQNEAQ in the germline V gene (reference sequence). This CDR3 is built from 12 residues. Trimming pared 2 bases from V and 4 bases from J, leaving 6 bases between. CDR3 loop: CASSLSTYEQYF. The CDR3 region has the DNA TGTGCCAGCAGCTTATCGACTTACGAGCAGTACTTC.

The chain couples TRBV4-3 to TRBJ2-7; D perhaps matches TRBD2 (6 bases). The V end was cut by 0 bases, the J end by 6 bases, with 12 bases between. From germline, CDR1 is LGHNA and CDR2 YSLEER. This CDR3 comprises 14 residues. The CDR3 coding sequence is TGCGCCAGCAGCCAAGATCTTCTCGGGGGCGAGCAGTACTTC. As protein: CASSQDLLGGEQYF.

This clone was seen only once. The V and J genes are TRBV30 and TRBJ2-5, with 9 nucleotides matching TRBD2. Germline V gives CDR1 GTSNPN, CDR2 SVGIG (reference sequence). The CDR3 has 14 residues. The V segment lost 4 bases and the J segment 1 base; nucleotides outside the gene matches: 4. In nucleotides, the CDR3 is TGTGCCTGGACACTAGCGGGCTTCCAAGAGACCCAGTACTTC. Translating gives CAWTLAGFQETQYF.

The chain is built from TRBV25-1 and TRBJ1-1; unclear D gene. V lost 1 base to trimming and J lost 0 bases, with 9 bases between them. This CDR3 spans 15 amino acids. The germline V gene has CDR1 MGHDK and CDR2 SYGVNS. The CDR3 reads CASSESERVNTEAFF. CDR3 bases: TGTGCCAGCAGTGAATCTGAGAGGGTGAACACTGAAGCTTTCTTT. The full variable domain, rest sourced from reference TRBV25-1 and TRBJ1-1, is EADIYQTPRYLVIGTGKKITLECSQTMGHDKMYWYQQDPGMELHLIHYSYGVNSTEKGDLSSESTVSRIRTEHFPLTLESARPSHTSQYLCASSESERVNTEAFFGQGTRLTVV.

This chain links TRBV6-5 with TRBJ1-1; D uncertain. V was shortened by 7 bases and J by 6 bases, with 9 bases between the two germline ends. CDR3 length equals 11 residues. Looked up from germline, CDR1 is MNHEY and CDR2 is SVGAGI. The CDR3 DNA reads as TGTGCCAGCACCAGGATACCTGAAGCTTTCTTT. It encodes CASTRIPEAFF.

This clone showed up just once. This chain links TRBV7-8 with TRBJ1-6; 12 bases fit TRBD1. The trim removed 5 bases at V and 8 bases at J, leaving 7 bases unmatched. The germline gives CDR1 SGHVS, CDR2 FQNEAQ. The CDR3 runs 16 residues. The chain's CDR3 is CASSPGTGGAYSPLHF. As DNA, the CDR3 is TGTGCCAGCAGCCCCGGGACAGGGGGCGCATATTCACCCCTCCACTTT.

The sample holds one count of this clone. CDR3 protein: CASSSGLAAGGRETQYF. CDR3 coding DNA: TGTGCCAGCAGCTCGGGACTAGCGGCGGGAGGGCGAGAGACCCAGTACTTC. The chain carries TRBV5-4 and TRBJ2-5; TRBD2 aligns across 11 bases. The CDR3 totals 17 residues. Trimming took 3 bases from V and 4 from J; bases not matched to a gene: 11. Germline-derived CDR1 and CDR2 are SGHNT and YYREEE (reference sequence).

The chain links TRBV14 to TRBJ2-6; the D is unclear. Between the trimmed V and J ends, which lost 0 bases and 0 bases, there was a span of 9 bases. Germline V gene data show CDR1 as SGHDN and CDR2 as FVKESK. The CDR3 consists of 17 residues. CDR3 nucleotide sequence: TGTGCCAGCAGCCAAGATTACGCGGACTCTGGGGCCAACGTCCTGACTTTC. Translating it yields CASSQDYADSGANVLTF.

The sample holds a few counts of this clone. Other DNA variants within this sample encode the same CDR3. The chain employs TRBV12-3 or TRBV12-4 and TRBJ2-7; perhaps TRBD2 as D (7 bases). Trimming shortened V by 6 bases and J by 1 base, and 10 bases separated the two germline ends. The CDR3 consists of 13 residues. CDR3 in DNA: TGTGCCAGCAGGCGGGGGCCGTCCTACGAGCAGTACTTC. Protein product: CASRRGPSYEQYF.

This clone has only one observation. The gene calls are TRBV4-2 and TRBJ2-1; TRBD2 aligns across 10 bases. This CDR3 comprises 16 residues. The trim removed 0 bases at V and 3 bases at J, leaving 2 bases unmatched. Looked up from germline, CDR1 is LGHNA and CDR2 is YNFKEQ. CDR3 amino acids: CASSQDSSGGYNEQFF. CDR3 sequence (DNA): TGTGCCAGCAGCCAAGATTCTAGCGGGGGCTACAATGAGCAGTTCTTC.

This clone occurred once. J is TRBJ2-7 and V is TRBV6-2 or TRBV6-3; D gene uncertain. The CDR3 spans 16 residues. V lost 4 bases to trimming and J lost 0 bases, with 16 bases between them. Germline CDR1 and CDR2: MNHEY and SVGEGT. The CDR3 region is CASSSQTRPGSYEQYF. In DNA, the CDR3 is TGTGCCAGCAGTTCCCAGACTCGTCCGGGCTCCTACGAGCAGTACTTC.

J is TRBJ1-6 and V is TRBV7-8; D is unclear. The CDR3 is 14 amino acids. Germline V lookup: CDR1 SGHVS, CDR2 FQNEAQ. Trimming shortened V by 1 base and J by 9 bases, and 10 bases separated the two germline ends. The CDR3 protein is CASSLEWAGSPLHF. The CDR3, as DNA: TGTGCCAGCAGCTTAGAGTGGGCGGGTTCACCCCTCCACTTT.

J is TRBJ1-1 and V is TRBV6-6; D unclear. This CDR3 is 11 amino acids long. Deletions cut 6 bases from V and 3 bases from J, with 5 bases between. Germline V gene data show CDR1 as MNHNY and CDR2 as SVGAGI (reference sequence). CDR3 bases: TGTGCCAGCAGGCGGGACACTGAAGCTTTCTTT. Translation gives CASRRDTEAFF.

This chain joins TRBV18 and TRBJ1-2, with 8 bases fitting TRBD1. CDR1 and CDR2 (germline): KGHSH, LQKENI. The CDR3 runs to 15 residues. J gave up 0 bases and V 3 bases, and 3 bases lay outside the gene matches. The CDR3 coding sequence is TGTGCCAGCTCACCGGCGGGACAGGCTAACTATGGCTACACCTTC. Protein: CASSPAGQANYGYTF.

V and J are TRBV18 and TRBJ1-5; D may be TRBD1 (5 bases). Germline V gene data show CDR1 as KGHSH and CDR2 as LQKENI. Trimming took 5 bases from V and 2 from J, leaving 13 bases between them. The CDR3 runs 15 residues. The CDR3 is CASSGQGNGNQPQHF. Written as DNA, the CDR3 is TGTGCCAGCTCAGGTCAGGGAAATGGCAATCAGCCCCAGCATTTT.

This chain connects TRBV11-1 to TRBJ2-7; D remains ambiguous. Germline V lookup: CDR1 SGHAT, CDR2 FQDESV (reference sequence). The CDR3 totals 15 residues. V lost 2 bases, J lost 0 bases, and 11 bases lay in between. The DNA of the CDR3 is TGTGCCAGCAGCTTACTTCCAGCAGGCTCCTACGAGCAGTACTTC. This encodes CASSLLPAGSYEQYF.

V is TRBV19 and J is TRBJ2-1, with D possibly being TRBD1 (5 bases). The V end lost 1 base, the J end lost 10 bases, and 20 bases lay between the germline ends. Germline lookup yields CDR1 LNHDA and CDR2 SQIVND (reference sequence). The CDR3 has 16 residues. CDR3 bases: TGTGCCAGTAGTATAGCCTACGGCGAGAGGCAGGGCGAGCAGTTCTTC. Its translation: CASSIAYGERQGEQFF.

Here the CDR3 DNA reads TGTGCCAGCTCACTCTCCGGGGGAAGCTCTGGAAACACCATATATTTT. Protein product: CASSLSGGSSGNTIYF. The chain joins TRBV18 to TRBJ1-3, with D perhaps TRBD1 (5 bases). CDR3 length: 16 residues. V lost 4 bases and J 0 bases, leaving 13 bases between the germline ends. The germline gives CDR1 KGHSH, CDR2 LQKENI. Using reference TRBV18 and TRBJ1-3 for the parts outside the CDR3, the full variable domain is NAGVMQNPRHLVRRRGQEARLRCSPMKGHSHVYWYRQLPEEGLKFMVYLQKENIIDESGMPKERFSAEFPKEGPSILRIQQVVRGDSAAYFCASSLSGGSSGNTIYFGEGSWLTVV.

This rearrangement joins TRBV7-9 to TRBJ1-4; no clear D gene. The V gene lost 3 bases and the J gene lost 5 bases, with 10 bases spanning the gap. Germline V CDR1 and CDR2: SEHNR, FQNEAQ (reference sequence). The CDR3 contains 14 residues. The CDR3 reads CASSFRRKNEKLFF. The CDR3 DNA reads TGTGCCAGCAGCTTCCGGCGGAAAAATGAAAAACTGTTTTTT.